This entry lists 15 T cell receptor beta chains sequenced from one sample in a study of response to subunit inactivated influenza vaccine. TCRdb re-analysed the RT-PCR reads in MiXCR, keeping a single row per CDR3 protein. The profile shows about 700,000 distinct CDR3 sequences, around 13% of them singletons. The source material was PBMCs from blood, sampled less than 15 days before vaccination. The receptor source for this set is a man in his forties or fifties who received an inactivated influenza vaccine.

The CDR3 is CASSELGRGRGTGELFF. The CDR3 DNA follows: TGTGCCAGCAGTGAATTGGGCCGTGGGCGGGGCACCGGGGAGCTGTTTTTT. V gene TRBV2 combines with J gene TRBJ2-2, with D possibly TRBD2 on 6 matching bases. Per germline, CDR1 SNHLY and CDR2 FYNNEI. The CDR3 consists of 17 residues. Trimming shortened V by 2 bases and J by 4 bases, and 17 bases separated the two germline ends.

The V gene is TRBV21-1, the J gene TRBJ2-4; whether TRBD2, the table's D call, matches the DNA was not checked. TRBV21-1 constitutes a pseudogene. This CDR3 has 15 residues. For the CDR3, the DNA is TGTGCCAGCAGCAAAGTTAGGGCCTACCCCGGCATTCAGTACTTC. It codes for CASSKVRAYPGIQYF.

The rearrangement joins TRBV5-5 to TRBJ2-2; D remains ambiguous. Trimming removed 1 base at V and 1 base at J, with 11 bases between. Germline V gives CDR1 SGHKS, CDR2 YYEKEE (reference sequence). This CDR3 has 16 residues. CDR3 amino acids: CASSLFGGQNTGELFF. In DNA, the CDR3 is TGTGCCAGCAGCTTGTTTGGTGGGCAGAACACCGGGGAGCTGTTTTTT.

The V and J genes are TRBV7-2 and TRBJ1-2; 8 positions agree with TRBD1. The CDR3 covers 14 residues. Germline loops: CDR1 SGHTA, CDR2 FQGNSA. Trimming took 4 bases from V and 6 from J; bases not matched to a gene: 7. The CDR3 bases are TGTGCCAGCAGCTCCAGACAGGGGATCCATGGCTACACCTTC. This codes for CASSSRQGIHGYTF.

The sample holds a few counts of this clonotype. CDR3 DNA sequence: TGCAGTGCTAGACCGAGGCGTGAGATGCGCAGGTACTTC. Translating it yields CSARPRREMRRYF. The gene calls are TRBV20-1 and TRBJ2-5, with D hard to call. The CDR3 has 13 residues. Germline V CDR1 and CDR2: DFQATT, SNEGSKA (reference sequence). V shed 2 bases and J shed 13 bases, with 20 bases lying between them.

This chain joins TRBV9 and TRBJ2-3; 9 positions agree with TRBD1. Germline assignment: CDR1 SGDLS and CDR2 YYNGEE. The junction had 9 bases not matched to a gene; V was cut back by 0 bases and J by 1 base. This CDR3 has 18 residues. Here the CDR3 reads CASSVATLTGGRTDTQYF. The CDR3 DNA reads as TGTGCCAGCAGCGTAGCTACTCTCACAGGGGGCCGCACAGATACGCAGTATTTT.

This chain connects TRBV9 to TRBJ2-3; 10 bases fit TRBD1. Per the germline V gene, CDR1 is SGDLS and CDR2 is YYNGEE. The CDR3 has 19 amino acids. The trim removed 2 bases at V and 4 bases at J, leaving 16 bases unmatched. CDR3 region: CASSVYQTWDRGYADTQYF. As DNA, the CDR3 is TGTGCCAGCAGCGTCTACCAAACGTGGGACAGGGGCTATGCAGATACGCAGTATTTT. The full variable domain, completed using reference TRBV9 and TRBJ2-3, is DSGVTQTPKHLITATGQRVTLRCSPRSGDLSVYWYQQSLDQGLQFLIQYYNGEERAKGNILERFSAQQFPDLHSELNLSSLELGDSALYFCASSVYQTWDRGYADTQYFGPGTRLTVL.

The chain has TRBV7-3 and TRBJ2-3; 7 nucleotides align to TRBD2. Per the germline V gene, CDR1 is SGHTA and CDR2 is FQGTGA. This CDR3 is built from 17 residues. Trimming removed 5 bases from V and 3 bases from J; junction bases left unmatched: 14. The CDR3 region is CASSLTFTGTTTDTQYF. The CDR3 nucleotides are TGTGCCAGCAGCCTTACGTTCACCGGGACTACAACAGATACGCAGTATTTT. The variable domain in full, with the rest retrieved from reference TRBV7-3 and TRBJ2-3, is GAGVSQTPSNKVTEKGKYVELRCDPISGHTALYWYRQSLGQGPEFLIYFQGTGAADDSGLPNDRFFAVRPEGSVSTLKIQRTERGDSAVYLCASSLTFTGTTTDTQYFGPGTRLTVL.

This clonotype has just a few counts. The chain carries TRBV5-1 and TRBJ1-1; tentatively, D is TRBD1 (5 bases). The CDR3 loop spans 14 amino acids. Germline-derived CDR1 and CDR2 are SGHRS and YFSETQ. V dropped 3 bases and J dropped 6 bases, with 15 bases sitting between them. DNA for the CDR3: TGCGCCAGCAGCTCACAGTCTCCGGGGGCTGAAGCTTTCTTT. It codes for CASSSQSPGAEAFF.

This clonotype was observed a few times. The rearrangement uses TRBV7-2 and TRBJ2-7; no definite D call. The CDR3 sequence is 13 residues long. In germline, CDR1 is SGHTA, CDR2 FQGNSA. V was shortened by 2 bases and J by 7 bases, with 12 bases between the two germline ends. The CDR3 bases are TGTGCCAGCAGCTTACAGCCAGTGGGGGAGCAGTACTTC. Encoded protein: CASSLQPVGEQYF.

Ten or more counts support this clonotype. The chain couples TRBV10-3 to TRBJ2-7; D is undetermined. Germline values: CDR1 ENHRY, CDR2 SYGVKD. The CDR3 is 12 amino acids. The V end was cut by 5 bases, the J end by 5 bases, with 10 bases between. CDR3 nucleotides: TGTGCCATCAGTCCCCGCCTCGACGAGCAGTACTTC. The encoded protein is CAISPRLDEQYF.

This chain connects TRBV10-3 to TRBJ2-1, with 7 bases identical to TRBD1. V was clipped by 5 bases and J by 4 bases; unmatched bases: 2. The CDR3 has 13 residues. Germline CDR1 and CDR2: ENHRY and SYGVKD. The CDR3 protein is CAISPGQYNEQFF. The CDR3 bases are TGTGCCATCAGTCCGGGACAGTACAATGAGCAGTTCTTC.

This chain uses TRBV4-3 with TRBJ2-1; 9 bases are a match to TRBD1. The CDR3 sequence is 16 residues long. CDR1 is LGHNA, CDR2 YSLEER, per germline. The junction had 10 bases not matched to a gene; V was cut back by 0 bases and J by 10 bases. CDR3 sequence: CASSQDLPDRGIEQFF. The CDR3, as DNA: TGCGCCAGCAGCCAAGATCTACCGGACAGGGGCATCGAGCAGTTCTTC.

The chain has TRBV25-1 and TRBJ1-4; maybe TRBD1 (5 bases). The CDR3 sequence is 16 residues long. Trimming shortened V by 4 bases and J by 5 bases, and 17 bases separated the two germline ends. CDR1 and CDR2 (germline): MGHDK, SYGVNS. The CDR3 DNA sequence: TGTGCCAGCAGTGGAGGGGCCTCCGCTCCCAATGAAAAACTGTTTTTT. This translates into CASSGGASAPNEKLFF.

This rearrangement joins TRBV28 to TRBJ2-7; unclear D gene. CDR1 MDHEN and CDR2 SYDVKM come from the germline V gene. The CDR3 contains 13 residues. V lost 5 bases and J 6 bases, leaving 14 bases between the germline ends. This CDR3 is CASSPSLSPEQYF. The CDR3 bases are TGTGCCAGCAGTCCATCCCTCAGTCCCGAGCAGTACTTC. Complete variable domain (other parts from reference TRBV28 and TRBJ2-7): DVKVTQSSRYLVKRTGEKVFLECVQDMDHENMFWYRQDPGLGLRLIYFSYDVKMKEKGDIPEGYSVSREKKERFSLILESASTNQTSMYLCASSPSLSPEQYFGPGTRLTVT.